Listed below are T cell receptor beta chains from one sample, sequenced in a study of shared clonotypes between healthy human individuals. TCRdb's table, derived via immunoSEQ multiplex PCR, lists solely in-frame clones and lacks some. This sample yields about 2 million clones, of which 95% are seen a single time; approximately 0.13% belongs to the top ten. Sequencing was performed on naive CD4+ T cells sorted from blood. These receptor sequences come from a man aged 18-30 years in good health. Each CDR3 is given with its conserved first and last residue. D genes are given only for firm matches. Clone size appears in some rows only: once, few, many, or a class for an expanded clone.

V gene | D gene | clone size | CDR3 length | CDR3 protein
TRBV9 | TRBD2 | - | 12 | CASSVLGGKQFF
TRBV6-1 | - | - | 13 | CASQGRYNQPQHF
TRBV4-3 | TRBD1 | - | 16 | CASSRGTGLGEETQYF
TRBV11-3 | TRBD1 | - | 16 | CASSFSKGADTDTQYF
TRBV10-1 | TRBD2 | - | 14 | CASSESAGGSSQYF
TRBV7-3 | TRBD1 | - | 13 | CASSPAGGNEQFF
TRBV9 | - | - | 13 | CASSQQAYTEAFF
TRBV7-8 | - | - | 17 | CASSLSALTTRNTEAFF
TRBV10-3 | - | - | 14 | CAISESGRAGGYTF
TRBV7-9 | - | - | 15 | CASSLATWYQETQYF
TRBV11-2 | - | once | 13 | CASNLDMNTEAFF
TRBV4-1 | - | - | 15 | CASSQDQTDRETQYF
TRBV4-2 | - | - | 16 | CASSQDPAGAGNTIYF
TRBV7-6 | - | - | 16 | CASSLGARTNTGELFF
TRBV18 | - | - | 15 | CASSPNRVDTGELFF
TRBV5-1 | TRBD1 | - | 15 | CASSTRDRGNTEAFF
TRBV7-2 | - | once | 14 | CASSLVWLTDTQYF
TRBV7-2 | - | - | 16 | CASSPRGRGLFYEQYF
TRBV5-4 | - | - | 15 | CASSFRGARSYEQYF
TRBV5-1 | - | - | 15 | CASSLGASGANVLTF
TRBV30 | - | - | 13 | CAWSVGLSNEQFF
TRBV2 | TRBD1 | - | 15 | CASRERTGGQETQYF
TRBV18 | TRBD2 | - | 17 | CASSPTGLAGGLDTQYF
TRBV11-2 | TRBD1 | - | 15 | CASSFWGQGVLEQYF
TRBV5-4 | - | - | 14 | CASSFRERGETQYF
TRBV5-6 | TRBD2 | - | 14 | CASSFASGLDTQYF
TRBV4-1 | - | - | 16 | CASSQDSGGTNEKLFF
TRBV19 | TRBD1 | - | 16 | CASSTLGQALRNEQFF
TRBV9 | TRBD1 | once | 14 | CASSQDRDGYGYTF
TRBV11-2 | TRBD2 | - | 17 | CASSLESKTSGGYEQYF
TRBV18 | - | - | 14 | CASSPRTVDSPLHF
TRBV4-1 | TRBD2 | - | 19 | CASSQDPFLAGGSTDTQYF
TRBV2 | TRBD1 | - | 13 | CAITGQWNEKLFF
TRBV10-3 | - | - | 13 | CAISESGGNTIYF
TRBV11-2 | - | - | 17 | CASSLRARLDYSYEQYF
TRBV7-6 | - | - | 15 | CASSLAGTPTYEAFF
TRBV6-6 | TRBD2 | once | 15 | CASSFLAGVPYEQYF
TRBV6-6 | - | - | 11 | CASRSPNEQFF
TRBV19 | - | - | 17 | CASSIGGVAGGIYGYTF
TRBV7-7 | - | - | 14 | CASSLGDFSAEQYF
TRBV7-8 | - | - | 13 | CASSQGTDYGYTF
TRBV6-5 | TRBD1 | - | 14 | CASRRDRGVYEQYF
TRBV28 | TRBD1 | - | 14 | CASSPLGQGETQYF
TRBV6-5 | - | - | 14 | CASSANPGNTEAFF
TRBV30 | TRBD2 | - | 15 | CAWSALAGVRNEQFF
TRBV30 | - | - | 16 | CAWSPGQNKGTDTQYF
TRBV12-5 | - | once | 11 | CASEKEETQYF
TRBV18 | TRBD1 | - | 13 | CASSPDRVGEQYF
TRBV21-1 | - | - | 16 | CASSKGLGTGKDEQYF
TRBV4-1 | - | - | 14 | CASSQAGINQPQHF
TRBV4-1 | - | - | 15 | CASSQETVYQETQYF
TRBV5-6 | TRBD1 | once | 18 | CASSYTAGTALGNEKLFF
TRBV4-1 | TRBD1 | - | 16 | CASSQEGDRTNEKLFF